This is a list of T cell receptor beta chains from one sample in a study of blood T cell repertoires in COVID-19. The repertoire was sequenced with immunoSEQ multiplex PCR; TCRdb's copy has only in-frame clones and lacks some. Of about 210,000 clones detected, about 88% appear once; the ten largest clones hold 4.9%. Sequenced material: peripheral blood. The receptors come from an elderly woman with acute or convalescent COVID-19. Both conserved end residues are part of each CDR3. The D gene is left open where the match is weak. Size is stated for part of the rows, as once, few or many counts, or as a class when the clone is expanded.

v_call	j_call	d_call	clone_size	cdr3_nt	cdr3_aa
TRBV6-2/TRBV6-3	TRBJ1-5	-	-	TGTGCCAGCAGTTACTGGCGGATCAATCAGCCCCAGCATTTT	CASSYWRINQPQHF
TRBV27	TRBJ2-5	TRBD2	-	TGTGCCAGCAGGATAAGTAGCGGGAGTGGAGGAGAGACCCAGTACTTC	CASRISSGSGGETQYF
TRBV4-2	TRBJ2-7	TRBD2	-	TGTGCCAGCAGCCCTGCGGCACTAGCGGGCTCCTACGAGCAGTACTTC	CASSPAALAGSYEQYF
TRBV5-1	TRBJ1-3	TRBD1	few	TGCGCCAGCAGTGGTGCCACGACAGGGTCTGGAAACACCATATATTTT	CASSGATTGSGNTIYF
TRBV5-1	TRBJ2-2	TRBD1	few	TGCGCCAGCAGCCCGGGCCTCGGACAGGGCCTCACCGGGGAGCTGTTTTTT	CASSPGLGQGLTGELFF
TRBV6-6	TRBJ1-3	-	-	TGTGCCAGCAGTTACAGAGGGTCGGAAAACACCATATATTTT	CASSYRGSENTIYF
TRBV6-5	TRBJ1-6	-	-	TGTGCCAGCAGTTCCCTCAATTCACCCCTCCACTTT	CASSSLNSPLHF
TRBV11-3	TRBJ2-5	-	-	TGTGCCAGCAGCTCGGGACTGTTGGAGGGGACCCAGTACTTC	CASSSGLLEGTQYF
TRBV12-3/TRBV12-4	TRBJ1-2	-	-	TGTGCCAGCAGTCCACGACAGAACTATGGCTACACCTTC	CASSPRQNYGYTF
TRBV10-1	TRBJ2-7	TRBD2	-	TGCGCCAGCCCAAAACAGGCGGGGGGTTGGTACGAGCAGTACTTC	CASPKQAGGWYEQYF
TRBV28	TRBJ2-7	TRBD2	-	TGTGCCAGCAGTTACCCCTCGGCTAGCGGGGGGTACGAGCAGTACTTC	CASSYPSASGGYEQYF
TRBV11-2	TRBJ2-5	TRBD2	-	TGTGCCAGCAGCCCCCATAGCGGGAGGGCCTTTGGGGAGACCCAGTACTTC	CASSPHSGRAFGETQYF
TRBV7-2	TRBJ1-3	-	-	TGTGCCAGCAGCTCCGAGACAGGCCGAAACACCATATATTTT	CASSSETGRNTIYF
TRBV27	TRBJ2-5	TRBD1	-	TGTGCCAGCAGTCCAAGGGGACAGATTAACCAAGAGACCCAGTACTTC	CASSPRGQINQETQYF
TRBV28	TRBJ1-1	TRBD1	-	TGTGCCAGCAGACAGGGGGGCCTCGCTGAAGCTTTCTTT	CASRQGGLAEAFF
TRBV28	TRBJ1-1	-	-	TGTGCCAGCAGTTTATATGCAGGCGTAGCTTTCTTT	CASSLYAGVAFF
TRBV5-6	TRBJ2-5	-	-	TGTGCCAGCAGCTTCCAGGGTTCGAAAGAGACCCAGTACTTC	CASSFQGSKETQYF
TRBV6-5	TRBJ1-1	TRBD1	-	TGTGCCAGCAGTCTCCGACAGGGAACGAACACTGAAGCTTTCTTT	CASSLRQGTNTEAFF
TRBV4-3	TRBJ2-4	-	-	TGCGCCAGCAGCCAAGATTGGGGGAGGACCGGAGCCAAAAACATTCAGTACTTC	CASSQDWGRTGAKNIQYF
TRBV28	TRBJ2-3	TRBD1	-	TGTGCCAGCTCCACCTACAGGGGGCTCAAGTATTTT	CASSTYRGLKYF
TRBV7-2	TRBJ1-1	TRBD1	-	TGTGCCAGCAGCACCAGGGGGGACACTGAAGCTTTCTTT	CASSTRGDTEAFF
TRBV12-5	TRBJ2-5	-	-	TGTGCTAGTGGTTTTGGTGCGGTGGGAGAGACCCAGTACTTC	CASGFGAVGETQYF